Listed here are 22 T cell receptor beta chains from one sample, sequenced in a study of blood T cell repertoires in COVID-19. Sequencing used immunoSEQ multiplex PCR; TCRdb keeps in-frame clones, though not all of them. This table holds hundreds of thousands of clones, roughly 85% found once. The sample comprised peripheral blood. The receptors derive from a man younger than 30 with active or convalescent COVID-19.

The chain carries TRBV2 and TRBJ2-2; maybe TRBD2 (5 bases). The CDR3 length is 14 residues. Germline lookup yields CDR1 SNHLY and CDR2 FYNNEI. Trimming removed 7 bases at V and 0 bases at J, with 9 bases between. CDR3 residues: CASKISANTGELFF. The CDR3 DNA reads as TGTGCCAGCAAAATTAGCGCGAACACCGGGGAGCTGTTTTTT.

This chain connects TRBV9 to TRBJ1-4; D perhaps matches TRBD1 (5 bases). The CDR3 has 16 amino acids. Germline values: CDR1 SGDLS, CDR2 YYNGEE. Trimming left V 0 bases short and J 0 bases short, with 9 bases between. The chain's CDR3 is CASSVGGEATNEKLFF. The CDR3 coding sequence is TGTGCCAGCAGCGTAGGAGGGGAGGCAACTAATGAAAAACTGTTTTTT.

V usage is TRBV5-1 and J usage is TRBJ2-7; tentatively, D is TRBD1 (6 bases). Between the trimmed V and J ends, which lost 4 bases and 4 bases, there was a span of 15 bases. The CDR3 covers 14 residues. CDR1 SGHRS and CDR2 YFSETQ come from the germline V gene. The DNA for the CDR3 is TGCGCCAGCAGCGGTCCTGAGACAGGATACGAGCAGTACTTC. Its protein is CASSGPETGYEQYF.

The rearrangement joins TRBV4-3 to TRBJ2-2; D might be TRBD1 (5 bases). CDR1 is LGHNA, CDR2 YSLEER, per germline. The CDR3 runs 18 residues. Between the trimmed V and J ends, which lost 0 bases and 0 bases, there was a span of 14 bases. CDR3 loop: CASSQDPPGQTNTGELFF. The CDR3 DNA reads as TGCGCCAGCAGCCAAGATCCCCCCGGACAAACGAACACCGGGGAGCTGTTTTTT.

This rearrangement joins TRBV5-1 to TRBJ1-1; D is uncertain. V was trimmed by 0 bases and J by 3 bases, leaving 9 bases between them. Germline CDR1 SGHRS, CDR2 YFSETQ. The CDR3 spans 14 residues. The DNA for the CDR3 is TGCGCCAGCAGCTTGGTCCCAGAGGACACTGAAGCTTTCTTT. Translation: CASSLVPEDTEAFF.

The chain uses TRBV2 and TRBJ1-5, with a possible D match to TRBD1 (6 bases). The CDR3 runs 16 residues. Germline V gene data show CDR1 as SNHLY and CDR2 as FYNNEI. V was cut by 8 bases and J by 4 bases, with 21 bases left in between. CDR3 loop: CASHESSQRGNQPQHF. CDR3 sequence (DNA): TGTGCCAGCCATGAGTCCAGTCAAAGGGGGAATCAGCCCCAGCATTTT.

This clone was detected only a few times. The chain recombines TRBV9 with TRBJ1-1; 8 nucleotides agree with TRBD1. This CDR3 region has 14 residues. V was pared by 4 bases and J by 0 bases, with 2 bases of the junction left unmatched. Per germline, CDR1 SGDLS and CDR2 YYNGEE. The CDR3 sequence: CASSRTGLNTEAFF. The DNA of the CDR3 is TGTGCCAGCAGCCGGACAGGGCTGAACACTGAAGCTTTCTTT.

CDR3: CATSDFGQHYGYTF. DNA for the CDR3: TGTGCCACCAGTGATTTTGGACAGCACTATGGCTACACCTTC. The chain carries TRBV24-1 and TRBJ1-2, with D perhaps TRBD1 (6 bases). CDR3 length: 14 residues. The germline V gene encodes CDR1 KGHDR and CDR2 SFDVKD. V lost 1 base, J lost 3 bases, and 8 bases lay in between.

The chain recombines TRBV13 with TRBJ2-6; a possible D gene is TRBD1 (6 bases). Germline V CDR1 and CDR2: PRHDT, FYEKMQ (reference sequence). There are 15 residues in the CDR3. Trimming cost V 5 bases and J 0 bases, with 8 bases left between them. In DNA form, the CDR3 reads TGTGCCAGCAGCAAACAGGGCTCTGGGGCCAACGTCCTGACTTTC. Translating it yields CASSKQGSGANVLTF.

The chain is built from TRBV7-2 and TRBJ1-1; D gene ambiguous. Germline V CDR1 and CDR2: SGHTA, FQGNSA. V was shortened by 5 bases and J by 4 bases, with 20 bases between the two germline ends. This CDR3 is 16 amino acids long. This CDR3 reads CASSPHPGGISTEAFF. The CDR3 nucleotides read TGTGCCAGCAGCCCCCATCCGGGCGGGATCAGCACTGAAGCTTTCTTT.

Regarding this clone: The junction differs from germline at one of its ends, possibly a read error. The V call is TRBV7-7, the J call TRBJ2-5; unclear D gene. The germline V gene encodes CDR1 SSHAT and CDR2 FNYEAQ (reference sequence). This CDR3 is 12 amino acids long. The CDR3 DNA is TGTGCTAGCAGCTTAGACGGAGAGACCCAGTACTTC. Translation: CASSLDGETQYF.

For the CDR3, the DNA is TGTGCCACCCCCAAGCGGTCCTACAATGAGCAGTTCTTC. It specifies CATPKRSYNEQFF. The rearrangement joins TRBV9 to TRBJ2-1; possibly TRBD2 for D (5 bases). The germline CDR1 and CDR2 sequences are SGDLS and YYNGEE. V lost 9 bases to trimming and J lost 1 base, with 11 bases between them. The CDR3 runs to 13 residues.

This chain uses TRBV4-3 with TRBJ1-1, with D unresolved. This CDR3 spans 14 amino acids. Germline V gene sequence: CDR1 LGHNA, CDR2 YSLEER. Trimming pared 1 base from V and 2 bases from J, leaving 8 bases between. The CDR3 DNA reads TGCGCCAGCAGCCAAGCTGAGGGAAACACTGAAGCTTTCTTT. Translating gives CASSQAEGNTEAFF.

The rearrangement links TRBV10-2 to TRBJ1-1; D ambiguous. Trimming pared 6 bases from V and 5 bases from J, leaving 7 bases between. The CDR3 covers 11 residues. The germline V gene encodes CDR1 WSHSY and CDR2 SAAADI. This CDR3 is CASRGGTEAFF. CDR3 DNA sequence: TGCGCCAGCAGGGGAGGGACTGAAGCTTTCTTT.

The rearrangement joins TRBV2 to TRBJ1-6, with D hard to call. Germline CDR1 is SNHLY and CDR2 is FYNNEI. Deletions cut 4 bases from V and 8 bases from J, with 12 bases between. The CDR3 length is 14 residues. In DNA, the CDR3 is TGTGCCAGCAGTGTGTGGAGGGCTGATTCACCCCTCCACTTT. This translates into CASSVWRADSPLHF.

J is TRBJ1-5 and V is TRBV27, with D possibly being TRBD1 (6 bases). Germline V gives CDR1 MNHEY, CDR2 SMNVEV (reference sequence). This CDR3 has 15 amino acids. V lost 1 base, J lost 6 bases, and 13 bases lay in between. CDR3 protein: CASSLLSGASQPQHF. Here the CDR3 DNA reads TGTGCCAGCAGTTTATTATCAGGGGCCAGTCAGCCCCAGCATTTT.

The chain recombines TRBV5-4 with TRBJ2-5; 10 bases line up with TRBD1. The V segment lost 3 bases and the J segment 5 bases; nucleotides outside the gene matches: 7. Germline lookup yields CDR1 SGHNT and CDR2 YYREEE (reference sequence). The CDR3 consists of 15 residues. The chain's CDR3 is CASSSRDRGMETQYF. In DNA, the CDR3 is TGTGCCAGCAGCTCCCGGGACAGGGGTATGGAGACCCAGTACTTC.

The chain employs TRBV18 and TRBJ1-6, with D unclear. Germline V gene sequence: CDR1 KGHSH, CDR2 LQKENI. Trimming left V 0 bases short and J 0 bases short, with 6 bases between. The CDR3 has 16 amino acids. The CDR3 reads CASSPPEASYNSPLHF. The CDR3 bases are TGTGCCAGCTCACCACCCGAGGCCTCCTATAATTCACCCCTCCACTTT. The full variable domain, completed using reference TRBV18 and TRBJ1-6, is NAGVMQNPRHLVRRRGQEARLRCSPMKGHSHVYWYRQLPEEGLKFMVYLQKENIIDESGMPKERFSAEFPKEGPSILRIQQVVRGDSAAYFCASSPPEASYNSPLHFGNGTRLTVT.

V gene TRBV6-2 or TRBV6-3 combines with J gene TRBJ2-1; unclear D gene. CDR1 MNHEY and CDR2 SVGEGT come from the germline V gene. The CDR3 loop spans 12 amino acids. V was clipped by 6 bases and J by 4 bases, with 7 bases between them. The CDR3 sequence is CASSFTYNEQFF. The CDR3 DNA reads as TGTGCCAGCAGCTTTACATACAATGAGCAGTTCTTC.

V usage is TRBV5-1 and J usage is TRBJ2-1; 11 bases agree with TRBD2. The J segment lost 0 bases and the V segment lost 7 bases, leaving 6 bases of the junction unmatched. CDR3 size: 16 residues. Germline lookup yields CDR1 SGHRS and CDR2 YFSETQ. The CDR3 loop reads CASSLAGDSSYNEQFF. The CDR3 DNA sequence: TGCGCCAGCTCACTAGCGGGAGACTCCTCCTACAATGAGCAGTTCTTC.

About this clone itself: The same CDR3 can be traced to other DNA sequences in this sample. This chain links TRBV28 with TRBJ2-7, with D uncertain. Germline V lookup: CDR1 MDHEN, CDR2 SYDVKM. This CDR3 is built from 11 residues. V lost 4 bases, J lost 4 bases, and 5 bases lay in between. This chain's CDR3 is CASSSTYEQYF. The CDR3 DNA reads TGTGCCAGCAGTTCTACTTACGAGCAGTACTTC.

The V call is TRBV13, the J call TRBJ2-1; 7 bases match TRBD1. CDR3 length: 14 amino acids. Unmatched junction bases numbered 8, after V lost 5 bases and J lost 7 bases. CDR1 and CDR2 (germline): PRHDT, FYEKMQ (reference sequence). The DNA for the CDR3 is TGTGCCAGCAGCGACCCGAGCAGGGGGAATGAGCAGTTCTTC. Translation: CASSDPSRGNEQFF.